These 18 T cell receptor beta chains came from one sample sequenced in a study of Ad26.COV2.S vaccination and SARS-CoV-2 variants. Some clones are missing from TCRdb's copy, which holds only in-frame ones; the method was immunoSEQ multiplex PCR. The data show more than 250,000 clones, around 87% seen once. Treatment denoted: around 19 received Ad26.COV2.S at low or high dose, single or two shots; about 5 received placebo; per-sample allocation not given. Material that was analyzed had been drawn on day 63 after the first vaccine or placebo injection. The sample consisted of peripheral blood, taken in a trial of Ad26.COV2.S vaccine versus placebo. The receptor set was obtained from a person between 18 and 59 years old who received the Ad26.COV2.S COVID-19 vaccine or a placebo.

The rearrangement uses TRBV4-2 and TRBJ2-2; TRBD2 is a possible D gene (5 bases). Trimming took 0 bases from V and 7 from J, leaving 9 bases between them. Germline values: CDR1 LGHNA, CDR2 YNFKEQ. This CDR3 has 14 amino acids. The CDR3 protein is CASSQERASGELFF. In DNA, the CDR3 is TGTGCCAGCAGCCAAGAGAGGGCGAGCGGGGAGCTGTTTTTT.

This chain connects TRBV27 to TRBJ1-1; D is possibly TRBD1 (6 bases). This CDR3 has 14 residues. Germline CDR1 and CDR2: MNHEY and SMNVEV (reference sequence). The V and J ends lost 4 bases and 11 bases respectively, with 20 bases between them. The CDR3 here is CASSSMDSQTLAFF. The CDR3 DNA follows: TGTGCCAGCAGTTCGATGGACAGCCAGACTCTGGCTTTCTTT.

The V call is TRBV6-6, the J call TRBJ2-3, with D unresolved. V was shortened by 5 bases and J by 4 bases, with 7 bases between the two germline ends. Germline lookup yields CDR1 MNHNY and CDR2 SVGAGI (reference sequence). The CDR3 extends over 12 amino acids. The CDR3 reads CASSGSSDTQYF. CDR3 bases: TGTGCCAGCAGTGGGTCCTCAGATACGCAGTATTTT.

This clone was counted a few times. As DNA, the CDR3 is TGTGCCAGCAGCGTAGGAAGGGAAAGTCAGCCCCAGCATTTT. Amino acids: CASSVGRESQPQHF. The V call is TRBV9, the J call TRBJ1-5; D is ambiguous. This CDR3 region has 14 residues. V gave up 0 bases and J gave up 6 bases, with 10 bases separating them. Germline V gene data show CDR1 as SGDLS and CDR2 as YYNGEE.

In DNA, the CDR3 is TGTGCCAGCTCACCAATGGAGGGACGATCGTACGAGCAGTACTTC. Protein product: CASSPMEGRSYEQYF. The chain employs TRBV18 and TRBJ2-7; D is possibly TRBD2 (6 bases). V dropped 2 bases and J dropped 4 bases, with 15 bases sitting between them. CDR1 is KGHSH, CDR2 LQKENI, per germline. This CDR3 spans 15 amino acids. Looking up the rest from reference TRBV18 and TRBJ2-7 gives the full variable domain: NAGVMQNPRHLVRRRGQEARLRCSPMKGHSHVYWYRQLPEEGLKFMVYLQKENIIDESGMPKERFSAEFPKEGPSILRIQQVVRGDSAAYFCASSPMEGRSYEQYFGPGTRLTVT.

V and J are TRBV19 and TRBJ2-5; 10 bases are a match to TRBD2. V shed 3 bases and J 5 bases; nucleotides not matched to a gene: 12. CDR3 size: 17 residues. The germline V gene encodes CDR1 LNHDA and CDR2 SQIVND (reference sequence). The CDR3, as DNA: TGTGCCAGTAGTATGGGGCGGGCTAGCGGGAGTAAGGAGACCCAGTACTTC. As protein: CASSMGRASGSKETQYF.

The chain is built from TRBV7-7 and TRBJ2-5; perhaps TRBD2 as D (5 bases). This CDR3 comprises 16 residues. In germline, CDR1 is SSHAT, CDR2 FNYEAQ (reference sequence). Trimming left V 3 bases short and J 0 bases short, with 14 bases between. The CDR3 region is CASSFSSSPYQETQYF. The CDR3 nucleotides are TGTGCCAGCAGCTTCTCTAGCTCCCCGTACCAAGAGACCCAGTACTTC.

This clone was recorded once. The chain couples TRBV20-1 to TRBJ2-5; D ambiguous. The length of the CDR3 is 11 residues. Trimming removed 4 bases from V and 0 bases from J, with 3 bases in between. Germline CDR1 is DFQATT and CDR2 is SNEGSKA (reference sequence). The CDR3 nucleotides read TGCAGTGCTATCCACCAAGAGACCCAGTACTTC. It encodes CSAIHQETQYF.

This chain links TRBV5-8 with TRBJ1-2, with a possible D match to TRBD1 (6 bases). Per the germline V gene, CDR1 is SGHTS and CDR2 is YDEGEE. The CDR3 contains 16 residues. V dropped 0 bases and J dropped 7 bases, with 19 bases sitting between them. The CDR3 region is CASSLAGAQRNLGYTF. The CDR3 region has the DNA TGTGCCAGCAGCTTGGCAGGGGCGCAGCGAAATCTTGGCTACACCTTC. The full variable domain, with the rest looked up from reference TRBV5-8 and TRBJ1-2, is EAGVTQSPTHLIKTRGQQATLRCSPISGHTSVYWYQQALGLGLQFLLWYDEGEERNRGNFPPRFSGRQFPNYSSELNVNALELEDSALYLCASSLAGAQRNLGYTFGSGTRLTVV.

This clone was detected only once. This sequence joins TRBV7-2 and TRBJ1-3; D is possibly TRBD1 (5 bases). This CDR3 contains 16 residues. Germline V gene lookup returns CDR1 SGHTA and CDR2 FQGNSA. V lost 1 base and J lost 4, with 14 bases in between. CDR3 DNA: TGTGCCAGCAGCTTAGAGGGGACGATTGTAGGAAACACCATATATTTT. The encoded protein is CASSLEGTIVGNTIYF.

This chain joins TRBV15 and TRBJ1-1, with unresolved D. Germline assignment: CDR1 LNHNV and CDR2 YYDKDF (reference sequence). This CDR3 is built from 15 residues. V was pared by 0 bases and J by 4 bases, with 12 bases between. The CDR3 is CATSRDDRVVTEAFF. CDR3 coding DNA: TGTGCCACCAGCAGAGACGATCGGGTGGTCACTGAAGCTTTCTTT.

The chain is built from TRBV6-5 and TRBJ2-6; possible D gene TRBD2, 6 bases. Germline CDR1 is MNHEY and CDR2 is SVGAGI. CDR3 length: 16 amino acids. Trimming left V 2 bases short and J 4 bases short, with 12 bases between. The CDR3 loop is CASSYGSGEGANVLTF. DNA of the CDR3: TGTGCCAGCAGTTACGGGTCGGGGGAAGGGGCCAACGTCCTGACTTTC.

The chain recombines TRBV4-3 with TRBJ1-4, with 10 bases matching TRBD1. Germline V gene lookup returns CDR1 LGHNA and CDR2 YSLEER. After removal of 0 bases from V and 0 bases from J, the junction contained 1 base not matched to a gene. CDR3 size: 17 residues. This chain's CDR3 is CASSQEGTGATNEKLFF. The CDR3 DNA reads TGCGCCAGCAGCCAAGAAGGGACAGGGGCAACTAATGAAAAACTGTTTTTT.

The chain has TRBV9 and TRBJ2-2; D perhaps matches TRBD2 (7 bases). This CDR3 has 16 amino acids. Germline lookup yields CDR1 SGDLS and CDR2 YYNGEE. The germline V and J ends were trimmed by 6 bases and 3 bases, with 18 bases remaining between them. The CDR3 nucleotides read TGTGCCAGCACTAAATTTGGGGGGGCGGACACCGGGGAGCTGTTTTTT. Translated: CASTKFGGADTGELFF.

The J gene is TRBJ2-3, the V gene TRBV29-1, with D tentatively TRBD2 (7 bases). Germline CDR1 is SQVTM and CDR2 is ANQGSEA. The V end lost 4 bases, the J end lost 0 bases, and 14 bases lay between the germline ends. The CDR3 is made up of 15 amino acids. CDR3 DNA: TGCAGCGTTGCGGGGAGGGGGGACAGCACAGATACGCAGTATTTT. Protein product: CSVAGRGDSTDTQYF.

This clone was observed a few times. The chain uses TRBV10-3 and TRBJ2-2, with D tentatively TRBD1 (7 bases). The V end was cut by 2 bases, the J end by 1 base, with 26 bases between. This CDR3 has 21 amino acids. Germline CDR1 ENHRY, CDR2 SYGVKD. CDR3 region: CAISEPRPTLRQGGNTGELFF. CDR3 sequence (DNA): TGTGCCATCAGTGAGCCTCGCCCAACCCTGAGACAGGGAGGGAACACCGGGGAGCTGTTTTTT.

The genes are TRBV4-1 and TRBJ2-2, with TRBD1 matching 7 bases. Germline trimming cut 3 bases from V and 1 base from J; bases unmatched to any gene: 11. Germline V gene data show CDR1 as MGHRA and CDR2 as YSYEKL. The CDR3 totals 18 residues. This chain's CDR3 is CASSQEIPGQQNTGELFF. The DNA of the CDR3 is TGCGCCAGCAGCCAGGAAATCCCGGGACAGCAGAACACCGGGGAGCTGTTTTTT.

This chain joins TRBV7-9 and TRBJ2-2; unclear D gene. Germline-derived CDR1 and CDR2 are SEHNR and FQNEAQ (reference sequence). Trimming cost V 3 bases and J 2 bases, with 16 bases left between them. The CDR3 is made up of 17 amino acids. The CDR3 loop reads CASSFPPGSTNTGELFF. For the CDR3, the DNA is TGTGCCAGCAGCTTCCCCCCAGGAAGCACCAACACCGGGGAGCTGTTTTTT.